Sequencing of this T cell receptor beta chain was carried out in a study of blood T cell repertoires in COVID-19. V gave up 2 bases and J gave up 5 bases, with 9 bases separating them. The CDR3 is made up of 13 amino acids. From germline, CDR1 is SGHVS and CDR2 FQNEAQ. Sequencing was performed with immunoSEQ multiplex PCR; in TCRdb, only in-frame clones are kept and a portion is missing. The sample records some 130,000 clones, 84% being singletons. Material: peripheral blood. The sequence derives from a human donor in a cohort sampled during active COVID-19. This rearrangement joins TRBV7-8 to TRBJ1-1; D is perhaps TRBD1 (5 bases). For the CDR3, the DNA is TGTGCCAGCAGCTTAAAGGGGTTGACTGAAGCTTTCTTT. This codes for CASSLKGLTEAFF.